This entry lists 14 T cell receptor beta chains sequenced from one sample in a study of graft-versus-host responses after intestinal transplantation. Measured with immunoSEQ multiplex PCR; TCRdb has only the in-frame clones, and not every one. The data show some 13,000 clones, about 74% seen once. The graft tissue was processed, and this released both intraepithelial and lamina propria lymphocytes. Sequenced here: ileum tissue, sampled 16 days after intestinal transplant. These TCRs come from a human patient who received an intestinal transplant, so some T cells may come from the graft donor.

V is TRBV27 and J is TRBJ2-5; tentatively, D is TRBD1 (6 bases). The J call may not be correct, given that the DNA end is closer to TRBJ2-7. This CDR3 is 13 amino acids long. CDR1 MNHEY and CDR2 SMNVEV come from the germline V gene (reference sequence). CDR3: CASRETGNYEQYF. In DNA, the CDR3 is TGTGCCAGCAGAGAGACAGGAAACTACGAGCAGTACTTC.

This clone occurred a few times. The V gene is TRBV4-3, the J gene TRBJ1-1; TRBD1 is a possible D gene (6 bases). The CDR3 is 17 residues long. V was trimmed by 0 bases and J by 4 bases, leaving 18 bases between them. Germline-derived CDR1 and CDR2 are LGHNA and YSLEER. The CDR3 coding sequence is TGCGCCAGCAGCCAAGAAATGACAGGCGGGTTTAGCACTGAAGCTTTCTTT. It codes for CASSQEMTGGFSTEAFF.

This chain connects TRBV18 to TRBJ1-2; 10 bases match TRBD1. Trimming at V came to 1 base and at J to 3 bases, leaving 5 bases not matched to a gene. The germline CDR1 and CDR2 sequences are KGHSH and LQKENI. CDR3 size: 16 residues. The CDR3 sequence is CASSPRGTGVDYGYTF. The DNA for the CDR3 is TGTGCCAGCTCACCACGGGGGACAGGGGTTGACTATGGCTACACCTTC.

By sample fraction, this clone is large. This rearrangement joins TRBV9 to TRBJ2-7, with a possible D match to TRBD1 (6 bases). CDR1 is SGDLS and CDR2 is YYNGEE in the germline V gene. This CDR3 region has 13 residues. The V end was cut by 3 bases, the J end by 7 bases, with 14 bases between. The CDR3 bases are TGTGCCAGCAGCGCTGATGGGGGCGGGGAGCAGTACTTC. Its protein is CASSADGGGEQYF.

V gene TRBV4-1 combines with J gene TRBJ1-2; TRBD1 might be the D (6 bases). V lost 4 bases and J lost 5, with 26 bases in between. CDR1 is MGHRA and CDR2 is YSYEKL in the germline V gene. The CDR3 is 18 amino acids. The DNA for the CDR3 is TGCGCCAGCAGCCCCATTTTTAGGACAGCATCACAGAGATATGGCTACACCTTC. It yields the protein CASSPIFRTASQRYGYTF.

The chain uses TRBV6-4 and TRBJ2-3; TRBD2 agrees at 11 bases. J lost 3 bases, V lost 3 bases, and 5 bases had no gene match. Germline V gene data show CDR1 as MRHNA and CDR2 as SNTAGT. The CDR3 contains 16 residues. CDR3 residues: CASSEVSGGATDTQYF. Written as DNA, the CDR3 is TGTGCCAGCAGTGAAGTTAGCGGGGGGGCAACAGATACGCAGTATTTT.

This CDR3 reads CASSLGQGLGGTNEKLFF. The CDR3 DNA sequence: TGTGCCAGCAGCTTGGGACAGGGTCTTGGTGGAACTAATGAAAAACTGTTTTTT. This chain uses TRBV11-3 with TRBJ1-4, with 9 bases that match TRBD1. This CDR3 is built from 18 residues. V was clipped by 3 bases and J by 1 base; unmatched bases: 9. Per the germline V gene, CDR1 is SGHNT and CDR2 is YENEEA.

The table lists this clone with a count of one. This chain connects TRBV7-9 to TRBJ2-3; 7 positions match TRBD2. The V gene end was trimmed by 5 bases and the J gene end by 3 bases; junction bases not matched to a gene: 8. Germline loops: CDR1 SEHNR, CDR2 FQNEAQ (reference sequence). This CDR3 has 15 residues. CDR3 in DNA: TGTGCCAGCAGCATATTTGGGGGGGATACAGATACGCAGTATTTT. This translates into CASSIFGGDTDTQYF.

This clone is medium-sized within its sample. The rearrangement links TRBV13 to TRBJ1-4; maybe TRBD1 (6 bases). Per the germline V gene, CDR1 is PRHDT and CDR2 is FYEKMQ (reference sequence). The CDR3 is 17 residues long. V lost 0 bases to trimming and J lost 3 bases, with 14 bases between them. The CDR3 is CASSLGEPQGPNEKLFF. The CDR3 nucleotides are TGTGCCAGCAGCTTAGGTGAGCCACAGGGACCTAATGAAAAACTGTTTTTT.

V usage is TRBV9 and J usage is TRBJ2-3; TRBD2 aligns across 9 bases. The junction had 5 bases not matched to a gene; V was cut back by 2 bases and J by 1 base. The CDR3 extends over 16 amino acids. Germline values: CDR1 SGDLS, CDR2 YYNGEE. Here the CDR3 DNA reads TGTGCCAGCAGCGTGCCTAGCGGGACGGGCACAGATACGCAGTATTTT. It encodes CASSVPSGTGTDTQYF. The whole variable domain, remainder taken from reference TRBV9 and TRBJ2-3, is DSGVTQTPKHLITATGQRVTLRCSPRSGDLSVYWYQQSLDQGLQFLIQYYNGEERAKGNILERFSAQQFPDLHSELNLSSLELGDSALYFCASSVPSGTGTDTQYFGPGTRLTVL.

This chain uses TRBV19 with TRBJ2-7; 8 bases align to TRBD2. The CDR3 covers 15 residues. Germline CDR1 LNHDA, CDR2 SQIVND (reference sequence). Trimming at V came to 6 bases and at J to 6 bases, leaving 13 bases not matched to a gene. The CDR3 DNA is TGTGCCAGTAGGACCCAGGCGGGACTAGTAACCGAGCAGTACTTC. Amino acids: CASRTQAGLVTEQYF.

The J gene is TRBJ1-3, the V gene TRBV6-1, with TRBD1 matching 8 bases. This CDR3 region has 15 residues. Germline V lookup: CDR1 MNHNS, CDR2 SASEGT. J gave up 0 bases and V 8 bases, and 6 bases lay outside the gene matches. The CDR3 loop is CASFGQGNSGNTIYF. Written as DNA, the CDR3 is TGTGCCAGCTTCGGACAGGGAAACTCTGGAAACACCATATATTTT.

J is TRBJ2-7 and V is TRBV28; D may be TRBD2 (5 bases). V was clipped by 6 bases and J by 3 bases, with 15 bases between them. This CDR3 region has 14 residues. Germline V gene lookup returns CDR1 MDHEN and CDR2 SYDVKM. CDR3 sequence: CASSPSGENYEQYF. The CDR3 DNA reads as TGTGCCAGCAGCCCCTCCGGGGAGAACTACGAGCAGTACTTC.

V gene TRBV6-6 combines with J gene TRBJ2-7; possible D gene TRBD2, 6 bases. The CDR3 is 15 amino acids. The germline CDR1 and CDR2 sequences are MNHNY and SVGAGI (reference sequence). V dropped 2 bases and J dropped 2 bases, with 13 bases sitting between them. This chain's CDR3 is CASSYRRGGTYEQYF. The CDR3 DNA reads TGTGCCAGCAGTTACCGGCGGGGCGGCACCTACGAGCAGTACTTC.